This TCR beta chain derives from a study of cytomegalovirus exposure and HLA in healthy donors. Study information: A data release that came early held roughly 85 million unique TCRs from HLA-typed donors.

Primers included in the PCR were 60 Vbeta and 13 Jbeta primers. This table comes from immunoSEQ multiplex PCR, and its TCRdb copy is limited to in-frame clones, with some not included. In the table there are roughly 290,000 clones, about 80% of which are singletons. Germline CDR1 and CDR2: MNHNS and SASEGT. The CDR3 has 15 residues. V gave up 6 bases and J gave up 4 bases; unmatched junction bases: 4. Sequencing was done on a sample of PBMCs. The J gene is TRBJ2-3, the V gene TRBV6-1, with 13 bases fitting TRBD2. The sequence was obtained from a girl between 2 and 10 years old in good health and CMV-seronegative. In nucleotides, the CDR3 is TGTGCCAGCAGGGAGACTAGCGGGGGGTCAGATACGCAGTATTTT. This encodes CASRETSGGSDTQYF.